Below, 22 T cell receptor beta chains from the same sample are listed, as sequenced in a study of blood T cell repertoires in COVID-19. Assay: immunoSEQ multiplex PCR; the TCRdb copy retains only in-frame clones and omits some. The sample records roughly 230,000 clones, 83% being singletons. The material sequenced was peripheral blood. The receptors originated from a human donor in a cohort sampled during active COVID-19.

This chain uses TRBV5-8 with TRBJ2-5; the match to TRBD1 covers 9 bases. Germline V gene sequence: CDR1 SGHTS, CDR2 YDEGEE. This CDR3 is built from 14 residues. Trimming cost V 2 bases and J 5 bases; bases outside gene matches: 4. CDR3 in DNA: TGTGCCAGCAGCTTACAGGGGGCCCGGGAGACCCAGTACTTC. Its translation is CASSLQGARETQYF. The variable domain in full, with the rest retrieved from reference TRBV5-8 and TRBJ2-5, is EAGVTQSPTHLIKTRGQQATLRCSPISGHTSVYWYQQALGLGLQFLLWYDEGEERNRGNFPPRFSGRQFPNYSSELNVNALELEDSALYLCASSLQGARETQYFGPGTRLLVL.

J is TRBJ1-2 and V is TRBV6-4; tentatively, D is TRBD1 (6 bases). Deletions cut 5 bases from V and 4 bases from J, with 17 bases between. The CDR3 is made up of 15 amino acids. CDR1 and CDR2 from the germline V gene are MRHNA and SNTAGT. The CDR3, as DNA: TGTGCCAGCAGTCTGGGAGGGGGGCGCGTCTATGGCTACACCTTC. Encoded protein: CASSLGGGRVYGYTF.

This clone is a singleton in its sample. The rearrangement uses TRBV14 and TRBJ1-2; TRBD1 might be the D (5 bases). The germline V gene has CDR1 SGHDN and CDR2 FVKESK. This CDR3 comprises 14 residues. Trimming shortened V by 4 bases and J by 3 bases, and 12 bases separated the two germline ends. The CDR3 sequence is CASSLTTDYYGYTF. As DNA, the CDR3 is TGTGCCAGCAGCCTTACGACAGACTACTATGGCTACACCTTC.

This clone was detected once. The chain combines TRBV10-1 with TRBJ2-7, with D possibly matching TRBD2 (5 bases). The CDR3 runs 15 residues. V lost 0 bases and J lost 4, with 13 bases in between. Germline V gives CDR1 WNHNN, CDR2 SYGVQD (reference sequence). Here the CDR3 DNA reads TGCGCCAGCAGTGAGTCAAAGGGAGTTGGTTACGAGCAGTACTTC. This codes for CASSESKGVGYEQYF.

The CDR3 sequence is CASTGGAEHEQYF. Here the CDR3 DNA reads TGTGCCAGCACCGGGGGGGCCGAACACGAGCAGTACTTC. The rearrangement uses TRBV28 and TRBJ2-7; TRBD2 aligns across 8 bases. V was pared by 7 bases and J by 5 bases, with 7 bases of the junction left unmatched. Germline CDR1 reads MDHEN; CDR2 reads SYDVKM. This CDR3 is built from 13 residues.

The chain combines TRBV15 with TRBJ2-7; 14 nucleotides line up with TRBD2. V gave up 3 bases and J gave up 4 bases; unmatched junction bases: 5. Germline V gives CDR1 LNHNV, CDR2 YYDKDF (reference sequence). The CDR3 contains 16 residues. The CDR3 loop reads CATSSPGLAGVYEQYF. CDR3 DNA sequence: TGTGCCACCAGCAGCCCGGGACTAGCGGGAGTTTACGAGCAGTACTTC.

This clone occurred a few times. The chain recombines TRBV2 with TRBJ2-2; 7 bases line up with TRBD1. Germline values: CDR1 SNHLY, CDR2 FYNNEI. The CDR3 is made up of 15 amino acids. The J segment lost 5 bases and the V segment lost 7 bases, leaving 10 bases of the junction unmatched. The CDR3 region has the DNA TGTGCCAGCACCCTCGGACAGGTTAAGACCGGGGAGCTGTTTTTT. This sequence encodes CASTLGQVKTGELFF.

About this clone: Other DNA sequences in this sample translate to the same CDR3. The CDR3 nucleotides read TGTGCCAGCAGCGTAGAACAGGGTAATTCACCCCTCCACTTT. Translating it yields CASSVEQGNSPLHF. This sequence joins TRBV9 and TRBJ1-6, with a possible D match to TRBD1 (6 bases). Germline CDR1 and CDR2: SGDLS and YYNGEE. Trimming left V 0 bases short and J 6 bases short, with 7 bases between. The CDR3 spans 14 residues.

J is TRBJ1-6 and V is TRBV5-1, with D unclear. Trimming took 0 bases from V and 7 from J, leaving 8 bases between them. CDR1 is SGHRS and CDR2 is YFSETQ in the germline V gene. This CDR3 spans 14 amino acids. The CDR3 DNA reads TGCGCCAGCAGCTTGGTGGGAGACAATTCACCCCTCCACTTT. It is translated as CASSLVGDNSPLHF.

This chain connects TRBV5-6 to TRBJ1-4; 7 bases are shared with TRBD1. With 2 bases clipped from V and 4 bases from J, the junction kept 2 bases outside the gene matches. Germline V gives CDR1 SGHDT, CDR2 YYEEEE. The CDR3 has 14 residues. The CDR3 DNA is TGTGCCAGCAGCTTAAGGGGGCTTAATGAAAAACTGTTTTTT. Protein sequence: CASSLRGLNEKLFF. Together with reference TRBV5-6 and TRBJ1-4, the CDR3 gives the full variable domain: DAGVTQSPTHLIKTRGQQVTLRCSPKSGHDTVSWYQQALGQGPQFIFQYYEEEERQRGNFPDRFSGHQFPNYSSELNVNALLLGDSALYLCASSLRGLNEKLFFGSGTQLSVL.

The V and J genes are TRBV29-1 and TRBJ2-1, with D possibly TRBD2 on 6 matching bases. The germline V gene encodes CDR1 SQVTM and CDR2 ANQGSEA. The V gene lost 4 bases and the J gene lost 6 bases, with 16 bases spanning the gap. The CDR3 sequence is 14 residues long. This chain's CDR3 is CSVGGSAGINEQFF. The DNA for the CDR3 is TGCAGCGTTGGCGGATCGGCGGGAATCAATGAGCAGTTCTTC.

The rearrangement joins TRBV9 to TRBJ2-5; 14 bases fit TRBD2. Germline V gives CDR1 SGDLS, CDR2 YYNGEE. V lost 6 bases and J lost 1; bases outside the gene matches: 5. The CDR3 consists of 16 residues. In DNA, the CDR3 is TGTGCCAGCACCTCCGGACTAGCGGGGGGCCAAGAGACCCAGTACTTC. The encoded protein is CASTSGLAGGQETQYF.

This clone has a single count. As DNA, the CDR3 is TGTGCTAGTGGTTTGACGCCGGGACAGCCTTACAATGAGCAGTTCTTC. Amino acids: CASGLTPGQPYNEQFF. The V gene is TRBV12-5, the J gene TRBJ2-1; 7 bases are a match to TRBD1. The germline gives CDR1 LGHNT, CDR2 FRNRAP. The CDR3 consists of 16 residues. Trimming took 2 bases from V and 4 from J; bases not matched to a gene: 8.

This clone was counted ten times or more. J is TRBJ1-2 and V is TRBV27, with TRBD1 as a possible D gene (5 bases). There are 14 residues in the CDR3. The V end was cut by 4 bases, the J end by 7 bases, with 16 bases between. Germline V gene lookup returns CDR1 MNHEY and CDR2 SMNVEV (reference sequence). CDR3 in amino acids: CASSSLGTASGYTF. The CDR3 DNA is TGTGCCAGCAGTTCTCTCGGGACTGCGAGTGGCTACACCTTC.

This chain links TRBV3-1 (or the pseudogene TRBV3-2) with TRBJ1-1, with D possibly being TRBD1 (6 bases). The V gene's germline CDR1 is LGHDT and CDR2 YNNKEL (reference sequence). Deletions cut 2 bases from V and 0 bases from J, with 19 bases between. CDR3 length: 18 amino acids. The CDR3 bases are TGTGCCAGCAGCCAACTATGGACAGTATCCCACATGAACACTGAAGCTTTCTTT. Residues: CASSQLWTVSHMNTEAFF.

This clone has just a few counts. The V call is TRBV5-1, the J call TRBJ2-3; D is uncertain. The CDR3 contains 13 residues. The germline gives CDR1 SGHRS, CDR2 YFSETQ. The V end lost 6 bases, the J end lost 3 bases, and 11 bases lay between the germline ends. The CDR3 region has the DNA TGCGCCAGCAACCTCTTCGAGACAGATACGCAGTATTTT. This translates into CASNLFETDTQYF.

The V and J genes are TRBV5-4 and TRBJ1-4; D possibly corresponds to TRBD1 (6 bases). The CDR3 extends over 16 amino acids. CDR1 is SGHNT and CDR2 is YYREEE in the germline V gene (reference sequence). The V gene lost 1 base and the J gene lost 7 bases, with 17 bases spanning the gap. The CDR3 sequence: CASSLYQGRRVEKLFF. Here the CDR3 DNA reads TGTGCCAGCAGCTTGTATCAGGGGCGACGGGTTGAAAAACTGTTTTTT.

This sequence joins TRBV19 and TRBJ1-2; 8 bases are a match to TRBD1. In germline, CDR1 is LNHDA, CDR2 SQIVND (reference sequence). V trimming: 7 bases; J trimming: 3 bases; junction bases outside the gene matches: 4. CDR3 length: 13 residues. The CDR3 DNA reads as TGTGCCAGTAAGGACAGGGTGGACTATGGCTACACCTTC. Translation: CASKDRVDYGYTF.

This clone was seen a single time. This chain connects TRBV27 to TRBJ2-1, with D perhaps matching TRBD2 (6 bases). Germline CDR1 and CDR2: MNHEY and SMNVEV (reference sequence). The CDR3 extends over 15 amino acids. V dropped 3 bases and J dropped 6 bases, with 15 bases sitting between them. The CDR3: CASSFKWEEGNEQFF. As DNA, the CDR3 is TGTGCCAGCAGTTTTAAGTGGGAGGAGGGCAATGAGCAGTTCTTC.

V gene TRBV18 combines with J gene TRBJ2-2; D is possibly TRBD2 (5 bases). CDR1 is KGHSH, CDR2 LQKENI, per germline. V was cut by 8 bases and J by 1 base, with 14 bases left in between. The CDR3 is made up of 15 amino acids. CDR3 DNA sequence: TGTGCCAGCACCAACCAACTAGAGAACACCGGGGAGCTGTTTTTT. Translating gives CASTNQLENTGELFF.

The chain carries TRBV3-1 (or the pseudogene TRBV3-2) and TRBJ2-7; 8 bases are shared with TRBD1. The CDR3 sequence is 13 residues long. Germline V gives CDR1 LGHDT, CDR2 YNNKEL (reference sequence). V was pared by 10 bases and J by 5 bases, with 10 bases of the junction left unmatched. The CDR3 DNA reads as TGTGCCACCCAGGACAGGGTGAGGAACGAGCAGTACTTC. It specifies CATQDRVRNEQYF.

The chain is built from TRBV30 and TRBJ1-1; D may be TRBD1 (6 bases). This CDR3 has 13 residues. V lost 4 bases and J lost 6, with 15 bases in between. The germline gives CDR1 GTSNPN, CDR2 SVGIG (reference sequence). CDR3 sequence: CAWNSWEGAEAFF. CDR3 coding DNA: TGTGCCTGGAATTCCTGGGAGGGGGCTGAAGCTTTCTTT.